The next 20 T cell receptor beta chains were all read from a single sample in a study of T cells in Graves' hyperthyroidism and ophthalmopathy. Amplification of TCR beta CDR3 regions used RNA as the template. The primer set for the first-round RT-PCR of the TCR CDR3 was HTBI. TCRdb passed the multiplex PCR reads through MiXCR, listing each CDR3 protein once. Of 700,000 to 950,000 distinct CDR3 sequences listed, about a third are singletons. Sequencing was carried out using blood. The receptor set was obtained from a woman between 35 and 50 years old with Graves' hyperthyroidism.

In the case of this clonotype: Given a much more abundant clone one base away, this may be a read error. The rearrangement uses TRBV20-1 and TRBJ1-1; no definite D call. V was trimmed by 6 bases and J by 6 bases, leaving 26 bases between them. Germline CDR1 is DFQATT and CDR2 is SNEGSKA (reference sequence). CDR3 length equals 16 residues. The CDR3 here is CSAEDFSFATAAEAFF. The CDR3, as DNA: TGCAGTGCGGAGGACTTTAGCTTCGCAACAGCCGCTGAAGCTTTCTTT.

This clonotype was recorded many times. The chain employs TRBV7-8 and TRBJ1-4; the D gene is possibly TRBD1 (6 bases). V dropped 1 base and J dropped 8 bases, with 11 bases sitting between them. The length of the CDR3 is 14 residues. The V gene's germline CDR1 is SGHVS and CDR2 FQNEAQ. The DNA of the CDR3 is TGTGCCAGCAGCTTAGGGCAGGGGCAGGAAAAACTGTTTTTT. Its translation: CASSLGQGQEKLFF.

At least ten counts were recorded for this clonotype. This chain joins TRBV2 and TRBJ1-1, with 9 bases matching TRBD1. CDR3 length: 14 amino acids. Germline lookup yields CDR1 SNHLY and CDR2 FYNNEI. J was trimmed by 1 base and V by 6 bases; bases with no gene match: 3. This CDR3 is CASRDRGGNTEAFF. The CDR3, as DNA: TGTGCCAGCAGGGACAGGGGAGGGAACACTGAAGCTTTCTTT. Full variable domain (remainder filled in from reference TRBV2 and TRBJ1-1): EPEVTQTPSHQVTQMGQEVILRCVPISNHLYFYWYRQILGQKVEFLVSFYNNEISEKSEIFDDQFSVERPDGSNFTLKIRSTKLEDSAMYFCASRDRGGNTEAFFGQGTRLTVV.

The V call is TRBV15, the J call TRBJ1-2; 9 bases match TRBD1. Germline V CDR1 and CDR2: LNHNV, YYDKDF (reference sequence). This CDR3 is built from 15 residues. With 3 bases clipped from V and 8 bases from J, the junction kept 10 bases outside the gene matches. Written as DNA, the CDR3 is TGTGCCACCAGCAGCTTTTCGGGACAGGGAGGCGGCTACACCTTC. Amino acids: CATSSFSGQGGGYTF.

This clonotype occurred many times. The chain carries TRBV14 and TRBJ1-2; no clear D. Trimming left V 0 bases short and J 7 bases short, with 6 bases between. This CDR3 has 12 residues. Per the germline V gene, CDR1 is SGHDN and CDR2 is FVKESK. CDR3 residues: CASSQDRAGYTF. The CDR3 region has the DNA TGTGCCAGCAGCCAAGATCGGGCTGGCTACACCTTC.

V usage is TRBV12-3 or TRBV12-4 and J usage is TRBJ1-1; D perhaps matches TRBD1 (5 bases). The length of the CDR3 is 14 residues. The V and J ends lost 2 bases and 7 bases respectively, with 14 bases between them. The CDR3: CASSLYEGTDEAFF. The CDR3 coding sequence is TGTGCCAGCAGTTTATATGAGGGGACGGATGAAGCTTTCTTT.

To note about this clonotype: Since a much larger clone is just one base distant, this may be a read error. The V gene is TRBV15, the J gene TRBJ1-1; no definite D call. V shed 5 bases and J shed 2 bases, with 15 bases lying between them. The CDR3 length is 15 residues. Germline V gene lookup returns CDR1 LNHNV and CDR2 YYDKDF (reference sequence). The CDR3 DNA reads TGTGCCACCAGCGAGGAATACGGGGATAACACTGAAGCTTTCTTT. It codes for CATSEEYGDNTEAFF.

Only one count was recorded for this clonotype. This may be a read error, as it is one base from a much larger clone. The chain employs TRBV7-2 and TRBJ1-1; unclear D gene. The germline CDR1 and CDR2 sequences are SGHTA and FQGNSA. The CDR3 is made up of 15 amino acids. The CDR3 nucleotides are TGTGCCAACAGCTTAGCCCCGGAACTGAACACTGAAGCTTTCTTT. Its translation: CANSLAPELNTEAFF.

This clonotype was recorded many times. The CDR3 DNA follows: TGTGCCAGCAGCCCCACAGGGTCGGAGCAGTACTTC. This gives the protein CASSPTGSEQYF. This rearrangement joins TRBV18 to TRBJ2-7, with D possibly matching TRBD1 (6 bases). The CDR3 length is 12 residues. V lost 8 bases, J lost 7 bases, and 15 bases lay in between. Germline CDR1 and CDR2: KGHSH and LQKENI. Full variable domain (outside the CDR3, taken from reference TRBV18 and TRBJ2-7): NAGVMQNPRHLVRRRGQEARLRCSPMKGHSHVYWYRQLPEEGLKFMVYLQKENIIDESGMPKERFSAEFPKEGPSILRIQQVVRGDSAAYFCASSPTGSEQYFGPGTRLTVT.

This clonotype was picked up many times. The chain recombines TRBV20-1 with TRBJ2-5; the match to TRBD1 covers 8 bases. Trimming removed 4 bases from V and 2 bases from J; junction bases left unmatched: 6. The CDR3 sequence is 14 residues long. Germline CDR1 reads DFQATT; CDR2 reads SNEGSKA (reference sequence). The CDR3 protein is CSATWTGRQETQYF. CDR3 bases: TGCAGTGCTACGTGGACAGGGCGGCAAGAGACCCAGTACTTC.

This clonotype was observed many times. The chain is built from TRBV7-2 and TRBJ1-5; TRBD1 matches 7 bases. CDR1 is SGHTA and CDR2 is FQGNSA in the germline V gene. The CDR3 runs 14 residues. V shed 5 bases and J 6 bases; nucleotides not matched to a gene: 7. CDR3 sequence reads: CASSQTGTSQPQHF. Here the CDR3 DNA reads TGTGCCAGCAGCCAGACAGGGACCAGTCAGCCCCAGCATTTT.

This clonotype came up many times. The chain is built from TRBV29-1 and TRBJ1-3; tentative D call: TRBD1 (5 bases). From germline, CDR1 is SQVTM and CDR2 ANQGSEA. With 4 bases removed from V and 4 bases from J, the gap between germline ends came to 11 bases. The CDR3 is made up of 13 amino acids. CDR3 protein: CSVVSGDGNTIYF. The CDR3 nucleotides are TGCAGCGTTGTATCCGGGGACGGAAACACCATATATTTT.

A remark on this clonotype: A single base separates this from a much larger clone, so it may be a read error. V and J are TRBV7-6 and TRBJ2-7; 7 bases align to TRBD1. In germline, CDR1 is SGHVS, CDR2 FNYEAQ. The length of the CDR3 is 16 residues. The V and J ends lost 5 bases and 1 base, in that order; junction bases with no gene match: 11. In DNA, the CDR3 is TGTGCCAGCAGCCCGTGGACAGGTTATAATTCCTACGAGCAGTACTTC. Protein: CASSPWTGYNSYEQYF.

The chain couples TRBV4-3 to TRBJ2-5; D gene unclear. V was pared by 5 bases and J by 2 bases, with 12 bases between. The germline V gene encodes CDR1 LGHNA and CDR2 YSLEER. This CDR3 is 14 amino acids long. The CDR3 sequence is CASSVYYQQETQYF. The CDR3 region has the DNA TGCGCCAGCAGCGTTTACTACCAACAAGAGACCCAGTACTTC.

This clonotype occurred many times. The V call is TRBV7-9, the J call TRBJ2-7, with no clear D. V was shortened by 0 bases and J by 6 bases, with 6 bases between the two germline ends. The CDR3 contains 12 residues. Per germline, CDR1 SEHNR and CDR2 FQNEAQ (reference sequence). The CDR3 bases are TGTGCCAGCAGCTTAGCCTCGGGCGAGCAGTACTTC. It is translated as CASSLASGEQYF.

This clonotype showed up just once. V gene TRBV20-1 combines with J gene TRBJ2-3; D gene uncertain. CDR3 length: 13 residues. V was cut by 5 bases and J by 6 bases, with 15 bases left in between. Germline CDR1 DFQATT, CDR2 SNEGSKA (reference sequence). The CDR3 nucleotides are TGCAGTGCTCTCATAGTGAATCAGGATACGCAGTATTTT. Its protein is CSALIVNQDTQYF.

A word on this clonotype: A much larger clone differs by one base, so this may be a read error. The chain carries TRBV29-1 and TRBJ2-2; tentative D call: TRBD1 (6 bases). The CDR3 is made up of 14 amino acids. CDR1 and CDR2 (germline): SQVTM, ANQGSEA. Written as DNA, the CDR3 is TGCAGCGCTCGAACAGGGACGAACAGCGGGGAGCTGTTTTTT. Translation gives CSARTGTNSGELFF.

The chain couples TRBV5-1 to TRBJ2-7, with 7 bases matching TRBD2. The germline V gene encodes CDR1 SGHRS and CDR2 YFSETQ. The CDR3 runs to 15 residues. V was pared by 3 bases and J by 1 base, with 7 bases of the junction left unmatched. The CDR3: CASSSRGGKSYEQYF. The CDR3 nucleotides read TGCGCCAGCAGCTCCCGGGGAGGGAAGTCCTACGAGCAGTACTTC.

This clonotype appeared many times. The chain carries TRBV20-1 and TRBJ2-5, with D possibly matching TRBD1 (5 bases). V was cut by 3 bases and J by 10 bases, with 12 bases left in between. The CDR3 runs to 11 residues. The V gene's germline CDR1 is DFQATT and CDR2 SNEGSKA (reference sequence). The CDR3 spells CSARSVTGQYF. In DNA form, the CDR3 reads TGCAGTGCTAGGAGCGTAACAGGCCAGTACTTC.

This sequence joins TRBV2 and TRBJ1-2; D gene unclear. The V and J ends lost 0 bases and 4 bases respectively, with 3 bases between them. Looked up from germline, CDR1 is SNHLY and CDR2 is FYNNEI. The CDR3 loop spans 12 amino acids. CDR3 loop: CASSEAAYGYTF. The DNA for the CDR3 is TGTGCCAGCAGTGAAGCAGCCTATGGCTACACCTTC. The entire variable domain, with the rest obtained from reference TRBV2 and TRBJ1-2, is as follows: EPEVTQTPSHQVTQMGQEVILRCVPISNHLYFYWYRQILGQKVEFLVSFYNNEISEKSEIFDDQFSVERPDGSNFTLKIRSTKLEDSAMYFCASSEAAYGYTFGSGTRLTVV.